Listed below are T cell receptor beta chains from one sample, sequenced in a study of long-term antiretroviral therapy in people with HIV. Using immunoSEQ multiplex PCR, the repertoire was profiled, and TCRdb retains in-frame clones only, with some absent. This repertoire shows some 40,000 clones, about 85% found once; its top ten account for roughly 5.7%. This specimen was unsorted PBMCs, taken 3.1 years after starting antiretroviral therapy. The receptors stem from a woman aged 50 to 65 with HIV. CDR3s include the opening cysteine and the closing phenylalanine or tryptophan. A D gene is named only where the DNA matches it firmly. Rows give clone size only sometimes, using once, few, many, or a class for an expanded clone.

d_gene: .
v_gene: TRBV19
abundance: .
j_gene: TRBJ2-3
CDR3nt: TGTGCCAGTAGTATTCTCCGCGGGGTGAGCACAGATACGCAGTATTTT
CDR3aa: CASSILRGVSTDTQYF

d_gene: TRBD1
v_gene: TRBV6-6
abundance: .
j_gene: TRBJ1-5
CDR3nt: TGTGCCAGCAGCGAAACCGGGACAGGGGGATCCCAGCATTTT
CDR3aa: CASSETGTGGSQHF

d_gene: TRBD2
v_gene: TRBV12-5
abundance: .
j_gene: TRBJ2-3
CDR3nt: TGTGCTAGTGGTTTCGCGGGGGGCACAGATACGCAGTATTTT
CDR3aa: CASGFAGGTDTQYF

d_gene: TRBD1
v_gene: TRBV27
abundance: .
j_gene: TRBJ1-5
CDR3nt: TGTGCCAGCAGTCATGCAAAAGACAGGGTCAATCAGCCCCAGCATTTT
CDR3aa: CASSHAKDRVNQPQHF

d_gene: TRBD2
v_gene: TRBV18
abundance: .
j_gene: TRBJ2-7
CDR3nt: TGTGCCAGCTCACCGGAAGCGGGGGGGCTCGAGCAGTACTTC
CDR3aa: CASSPEAGGLEQYF

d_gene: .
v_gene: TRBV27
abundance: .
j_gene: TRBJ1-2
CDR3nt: TGTGCCAGCAGTTTTCGGACGGGAGCGTTTGGCTACACCTTC
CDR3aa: CASSFRTGAFGYTF

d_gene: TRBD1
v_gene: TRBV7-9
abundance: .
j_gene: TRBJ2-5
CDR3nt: TGTGCCAGCAGCTGGAGACAGGGGGCTAAGGAGACCCAGTACTTC
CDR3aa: CASSWRQGAKETQYF

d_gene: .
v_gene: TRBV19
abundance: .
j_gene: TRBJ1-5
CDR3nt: TGTGCCAGTAGTACCCCTAATCAGCCCCAGCATTTT
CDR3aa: CASSTPNQPQHF

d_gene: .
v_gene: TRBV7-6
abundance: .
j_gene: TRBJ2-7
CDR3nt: TGTGCCAGCAGCTTAAAGGGTCGGGGGGCTTCTTTCTCCTACGAGCAGTACTTC
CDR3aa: CASSLKGRGASFSYEQYF

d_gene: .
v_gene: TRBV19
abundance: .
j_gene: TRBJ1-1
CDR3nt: TGTGCCAGTAGTCCGGGGAGGACTGAAGCTTTCTTT
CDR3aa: CASSPGRTEAFF

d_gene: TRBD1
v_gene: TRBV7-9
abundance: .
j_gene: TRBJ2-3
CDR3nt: TGTGCCAGCAGCGCCGGGACAGGGGGCTTGGATACGCAGTATTTT
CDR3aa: CASSAGTGGLDTQYF

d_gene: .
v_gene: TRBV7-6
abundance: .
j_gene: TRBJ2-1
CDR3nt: TGTGCCAGCAGCTTAGCGGAAGCTTATGAGCAGTTCTTC
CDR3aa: CASSLAEAYEQFF

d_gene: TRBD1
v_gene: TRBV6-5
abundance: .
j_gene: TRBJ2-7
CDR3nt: TGTGCCAGCAGTTACTCTCCGGACAGGCCGAACGAGCAGTACTTC
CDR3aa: CASSYSPDRPNEQYF

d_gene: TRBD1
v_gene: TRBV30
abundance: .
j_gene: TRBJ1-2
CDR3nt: TGTGCCTGGAGTGTACCCAGGGGGGGCTATGGCTACACCTTC
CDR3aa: CAWSVPRGGYGYTF

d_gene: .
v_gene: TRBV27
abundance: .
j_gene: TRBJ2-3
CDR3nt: TGTGCCAGCAGTCCACCTCCAGGACTCGTTTCTGGTACGCAGTATTTT
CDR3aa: CASSPPPGLVSGTQYF

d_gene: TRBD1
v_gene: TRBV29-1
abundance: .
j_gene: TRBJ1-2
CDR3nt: TGCAGCGCCTTCGGGACAGAAGTAGATGGCTACACCTTC
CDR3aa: CSAFGTEVDGYTF

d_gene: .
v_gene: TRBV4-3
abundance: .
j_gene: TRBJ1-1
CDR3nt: TGCGCCAGCAGCCAAGGTAGGGTCACTGAAGCTTTCTTT
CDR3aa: CASSQGRVTEAFF

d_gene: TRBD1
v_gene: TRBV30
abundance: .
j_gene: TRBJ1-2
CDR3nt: TGTGCCTGGAGCGCCGGGACAGGGTTTGGCTACACCTTC
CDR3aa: CAWSAGTGFGYTF

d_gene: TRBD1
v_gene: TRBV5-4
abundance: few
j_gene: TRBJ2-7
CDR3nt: TGTGCCAGCAGCATAGGACAGGCTGGTGAGGAGCAGTACTTC
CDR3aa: CASSIGQAGEEQYF

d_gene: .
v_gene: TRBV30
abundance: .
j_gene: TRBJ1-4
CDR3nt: TGTGCCTGGAGCGACGGGGGGGAAAAACTGTTTTTT
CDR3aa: CAWSDGGEKLFF

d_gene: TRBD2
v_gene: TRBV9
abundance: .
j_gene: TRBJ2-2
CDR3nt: TGTGCCAGCAGCGTAGGCCTAGCGGGGACGAACACCGGGGAGCTGTTTTTT
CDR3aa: CASSVGLAGTNTGELFF

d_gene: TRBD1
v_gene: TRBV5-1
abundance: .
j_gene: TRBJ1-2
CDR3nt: TGCGCCAGCAACGTAGGGACAGGGGGGGACTATGGCTACACCTTC
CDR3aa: CASNVGTGGDYGYTF

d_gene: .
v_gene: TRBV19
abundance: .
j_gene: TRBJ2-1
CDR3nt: TGTGCCAGTAGTTTCCTCGGAGGGTACAATGAGCAGTTCTTC
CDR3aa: CASSFLGGYNEQFF

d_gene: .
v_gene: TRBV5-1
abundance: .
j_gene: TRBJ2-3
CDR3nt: TGCGCCAGCAGCTCGGGATCCTCCGCAGATACGCAGTATTTT
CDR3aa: CASSSGSSADTQYF

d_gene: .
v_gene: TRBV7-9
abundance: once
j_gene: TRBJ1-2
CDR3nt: TGTGCCAGCACCAACACAGGGACGCGCTACACCTTC
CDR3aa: CASTNTGTRYTF

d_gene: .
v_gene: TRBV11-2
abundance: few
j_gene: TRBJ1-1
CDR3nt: TGTGCCAGCAACCCGGGACTGACGAACACTGAAGCTTTCTTT
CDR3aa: CASNPGLTNTEAFF

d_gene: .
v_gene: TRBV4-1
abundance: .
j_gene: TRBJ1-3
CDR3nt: TGCGCCAGCAGCCGGGGAGGAGCTGGAAACACCATATATTTT
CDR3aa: CASSRGGAGNTIYF

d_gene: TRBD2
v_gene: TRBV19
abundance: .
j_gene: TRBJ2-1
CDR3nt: TGTGCCAGTAGTATATGGAGCGGGGGCTGGGGTACCTACAATGAGCAGTTCTTC
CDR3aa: CASSIWSGGWGTYNEQFF

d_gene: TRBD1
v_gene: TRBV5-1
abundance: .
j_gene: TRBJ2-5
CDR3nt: TGCGCCAGCAGCTCCGGGGACAGGGGAGCGGAGACCCAGTACTTC
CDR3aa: CASSSGDRGAETQYF

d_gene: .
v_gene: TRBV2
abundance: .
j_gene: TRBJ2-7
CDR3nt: TGTGCCAGCACCCCTGACAGGATTCGGGACGAGCAGTACTTC
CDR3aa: CASTPDRIRDEQYF

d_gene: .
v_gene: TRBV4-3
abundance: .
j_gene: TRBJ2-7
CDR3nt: TGCGCCAGCAGCCAAGATTCCGGGGGACCCTGGGAGCAGTACTTC
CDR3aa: CASSQDSGGPWEQYF

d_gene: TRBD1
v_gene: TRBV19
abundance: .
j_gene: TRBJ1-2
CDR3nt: TGTGCCAGTAGTATAGGACAGGGCGGCTACTATGGCTACACCTTC
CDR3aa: CASSIGQGGYYGYTF

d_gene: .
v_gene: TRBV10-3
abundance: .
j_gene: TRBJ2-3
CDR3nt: TGTGCCAACGGGGGCACAGATACGCAGTATTTT
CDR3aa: CANGGTDTQYF

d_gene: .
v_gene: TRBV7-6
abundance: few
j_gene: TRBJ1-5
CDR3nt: TGTGCCAGCAGCTCGGACAGCAATCAGCCCCAGCATTTT
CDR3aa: CASSSDSNQPQHF

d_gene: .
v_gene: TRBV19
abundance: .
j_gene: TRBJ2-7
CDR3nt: TGTGCCAGTAGTATAGGAGGGACAAGAACCTACGAGCAGTACTTC
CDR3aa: CASSIGGTRTYEQYF

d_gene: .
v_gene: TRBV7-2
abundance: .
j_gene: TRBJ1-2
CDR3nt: TGTGCCAGCAGCTTAATCTTTTATGGCTACACCTTC
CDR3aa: CASSLIFYGYTF

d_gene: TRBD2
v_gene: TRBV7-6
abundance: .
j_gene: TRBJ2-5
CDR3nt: TGTGCCAGCAGCTTACGGACTAGCGGGGGAGCGGAGTACTTC
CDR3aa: CASSLRTSGGAEYF

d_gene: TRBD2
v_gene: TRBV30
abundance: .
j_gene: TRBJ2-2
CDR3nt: TGTGCTTGTTCAGCGGGGGGGCGTCACGGGGAGCTGTTTTTT
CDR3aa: CACSAGGRHGELFF

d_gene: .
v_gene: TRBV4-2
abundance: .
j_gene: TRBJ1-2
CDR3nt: TGTGCCAGCAGCCAAGATCTGTTTGGGGTAGAACTAAACTATGGCTACACCTTC
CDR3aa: CASSQDLFGVELNYGYTF

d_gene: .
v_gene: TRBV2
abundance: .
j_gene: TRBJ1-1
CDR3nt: TGTGCCAGCAGGAGGGACCTGAACACTGAAGCTTTCTTT
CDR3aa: CASRRDLNTEAFF

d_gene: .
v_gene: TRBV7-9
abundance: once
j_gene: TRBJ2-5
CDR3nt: TGTGCCAGCAGCTTACGGACTGGACAAGAGACCCAGTACTTC
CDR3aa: CASSLRTGQETQYF